Listed here is a single TCR beta chain. No antigen is known for it. The germline V gene has CDR1 MNHEY and CDR2 SVGAGI. The J segment lost 2 bases and the V segment lost 6 bases, leaving 8 bases of the junction unmatched. CDR3 length: 15 amino acids. PCR amplification relied on 60 Vbeta primers (plus 13 Jbeta primers). This table comes from immunoSEQ multiplex PCR, and its TCRdb copy is limited to in-frame clones, with some not included. The sample carries 100,000 to 120,000 clones, around 83% recorded once. This specimen belongs to a study of cytomegalovirus exposure and HLA in healthy donors. As for the study in general: Tens of millions of unique TCRs from HLA-typed donors were held in an early data release.

Study-wide findings and caveats: The study put under 200 TCR beta chains on its list as cytomegalovirus-associated.

The chain couples TRBV6-5 to TRBJ2-7; 9 bases line up with TRBD2. Sequencing input: PBMCs. This receptor was identified in a woman in her sixties in good health and CMV-seropositive. CDR3 sequence reads: CASRPHSGSAYEQYF. CDR3 nucleotides: TGTGCCAGCAGACCACATAGCGGGAGCGCCTACGAGCAGTACTTC.